A selection of T cell receptor beta chains follows, all from one sample in a study of blood T cell repertoires in COVID-19. Only in-frame clones appear in the TCRdb table, and some are missing; sequencing was by immunoSEQ multiplex PCR. The data contain roughly 120,000 clones, more than 60% of them singletons. The material sequenced was peripheral blood. The receptor source for this set is a man between 65 and 85 years old with acute or convalescent COVID-19. CDR3s include the opening cysteine and the closing phenylalanine or tryptophan. The order of the fields is J gene, clone size, D gene, V gene, CDR3 DNA, CDR3 protein. A D gene is named only where the DNA matches it firmly. Not every row has a clone size; where given, it reads once, few, many or a size class.

>TRBJ2-7|-|TRBD1|TRBV6-5
TGTGCCAGCAGGTTAGCAGGGGGCTCGTACGAGCAGTACTTC
CASRLAGGSYEQYF
>TRBJ2-1|-|-|TRBV5-1
TGCGCCAGCAGCTTGGCCTGGGGACAGATCGGGGGTGAGCAGTTCTTC
CASSLAWGQIGGEQFF
>TRBJ1-3|-|-|TRBV7-9
TGTGCCAGCAGCCGCCAGTTGTCGCGGGTCTCTGGAAACACCATATATTTT
CASSRQLSRVSGNTIYF
>TRBJ2-1|-|TRBD2|TRBV7-2
TGTGCCAGCAGCTCCCCAGCCGGGACTAGCGGGACCAATGAGCAGTTCTTC
CASSSPAGTSGTNEQFF
>TRBJ2-1|-|TRBD2|TRBV2
TGTGCCAGCAGTGGCCCTAGCGGTCTCGCGGAGCAGTTCTTC
CASSGPSGLAEQFF
>TRBJ2-2|-|TRBD1|TRBV3-1/TRBV3-2
TGTGCCAGCAGCCGTGGGACAGGAATCACCGGGGAGCTGTTTTTT
CASSRGTGITGELFF
>TRBJ1-5|-|TRBD1|TRBV6-5
TGTGCCAGCAGTTATTCAGGGGGTGGCAATCAGCCCCAGCATTTT
CASSYSGGGNQPQHF
>TRBJ1-2|-|-|TRBV30
TGTGCCTGGGAACAGGAGAACTATGGCTACACCTTC
CAWEQENYGYTF
>TRBJ1-2|-|TRBD1|TRBV12-3/TRBV12-4
TGTGCCAGCAGTCCAACAGGGGTTCGTGGCTACACCTTC
CASSPTGVRGYTF
>TRBJ1-4|-|TRBD1|TRBV6-4
TGTGCCAGCGGACAGGGGCCGAAAATTGAAAAACTGTTTTTT
CASGQGPKIEKLFF
>TRBJ1-5|-|-|TRBV7-2
TGTGCCAGCAGCTCAAACAGGGTTCAGCCCCAGCATTTT
CASSSNRVQPQHF
>TRBJ2-1|once|TRBD2|TRBV5-6
TGTGCCAGCAGCTCTCTAGCGGGGGGAGGGGATGAGCAGTTCTTC
CASSSLAGGGDEQFF
>TRBJ2-5|-|TRBD2|TRBV3-1/TRBV3-2
TGTGCCAGCAGCCATGGGCTTAGCGGGAGTGGAGAGACCCAGTACTTC
CASSHGLSGSGETQYF
>TRBJ2-5|-|-|TRBV19
TGTGCCAGTAGTATTAGAGGGGAGACCCAGTACTTC
CASSIRGETQYF
>TRBJ2-2|-|-|TRBV5-4
TGTGCCAGCAGCTTGGAGGGCAGGGGTGGTCATCGGGAGCTGTTTTTT
CASSLEGRGGHRELFF
>TRBJ2-1|-|TRBD2|TRBV4-3
TGCGCCAGCAGCCAAGATAGCGGGGGGCTCTCCTACAATGAGCAGTTCTTC
CASSQDSGGLSYNEQFF
>TRBJ1-3|-|TRBD1|TRBV7-2
TGTGCCAGCAGCTCGACAGGGCCTCCTGGAAACACCATATATTTT
CASSSTGPPGNTIYF
>TRBJ1-1|-|-|TRBV5-1
TGCGCCAGCAGCCCGACAGGTAGGCCGGACACTGAAGCTTTCTTT
CASSPTGRPDTEAFF
>TRBJ2-5|few|-|TRBV7-3
TGTGCCAGCAGCTTAGGAGCAGGGGAAGAGACCCAGTACTTC
CASSLGAGEETQYF
>TRBJ1-1|-|TRBD1|TRBV28
TGTGCCAGCAGTCGCCCCCGGACAGGGGGGGGAACTGAAGCTTTCTTT
CASSRPRTGGGTEAFF
>TRBJ2-2|-|-|TRBV27
TGTGCCAGCAGTCTACGCGTAGGGGCCCCCTCCCACGGGGAGCTGTTTTTT
CASSLRVGAPSHGELFF
>TRBJ1-5|-|TRBD1|TRBV18
TGTGCCAGCTCACCAGGGCCCCAGGGGGTTAATCAGCCCCAGCATTTT
CASSPGPQGVNQPQHF
>TRBJ1-6|few|-|TRBV5-6
TGTGCCAGCAGCTGGTGGGTCCAGGGAAATTCACCCCTCCACTTT
CASSWWVQGNSPLHF